This T cell receptor beta chain was documented in a study of blood T cell repertoires in COVID-19. Study-wide context: COVID-19 samples collected from the United States, Italy and Spain covered acute and convalescent phases. T cells, B-cell-depleted T cells, or PBMCs supplied cDNA or gDNA.

V was clipped by 7 bases and J by 0 bases, with 13 bases between them. The germline V gene encodes CDR1 LNHDA and CDR2 SQIVND (reference sequence). CDR3 length: 15 amino acids. Per the original methods: Reference gene primer amplification in the assay estimated nucleated cell counts. Sequenced by immunoSEQ multiplex PCR; TCRdb stores in-frame clones only, minus some. V and J calls and clone size are those listed in that table; D and trimming were worked out from the DNA. The sample records approximately 76,000 clones, around 85% being singletons. This clone showed up just once. The genes are TRBV19 and TRBJ1-3, with a weak D call TRBD1 (5 bases). This TCR was sampled from a woman of 80 years or more with active or convalescent COVID-19. Sequencing was carried out using peripheral blood. The CDR3 region has the DNA TGTGCCAGTAAGGGGCAGACGGACTCTGGAAACACCATATATTTT. Residues: CASKGQTDSGNTIYF.